Given below is one TCR beta chain in context. This sample was included in a study of PD-L1 blockade in urothelial cancer. Study information: Male patients with bladder-origin urothelial cancer numbered twenty-five of 29.

V dropped 6 bases and J dropped 5; count of bases not matched to a gene: 10. The CDR3 is 15 amino acids. Germline lookup yields CDR1 LNHDA and CDR2 SQIVND (reference sequence). In each PCR, synthetic TCR analog templates were spiked in. Clones were sequenced by immunoSEQ multiplex PCR, and TCRdb holds only the in-frame ones, with some missing. The sample has some 35,000 clones; 90% are singletons. The sequences come from PBMCs, collected around atezolizumab (anti-PD-L1) treatment. This clonotype originated in a man between 65 and 85 years old with urothelial cancer. The chain links TRBV19 to TRBJ2-3; the match to TRBD1 covers 8 bases. Written as DNA, the CDR3 is TGTGCCAGTAGCACGGACAGGGCTGTCGGAGATACGCAGTATTTT. Residues: CASSTDRAVGDTQYF.